This TCR beta chain appears in the sequencing data of a study of shared clonotypes between healthy human individuals. TCRdb's copy holds only in-frame clones and misses some; the assay was immunoSEQ multiplex PCR. The table records 2 million to 2.5 million clones, over 85% of them present only once. The CDR3 covers 16 residues. Germline V gene sequence: CDR1 WSHSY, CDR2 SAAADI. V lost 3 bases to trimming and J lost 4 bases, with 19 bases between them. This TCR came from a young man in good health. Some clones in this sample may be carry-over from other donors' samples. The chain joins TRBV10-2 to TRBJ2-7; perhaps TRBD2 as D (6 bases). The specimen sequenced was naive CD4+ T cells from PBMCs. Subset defined: CD45RA+ positively selected. The CDR3: CASSDLAAIGLYEQYF. The CDR3 region has the DNA TGCGCCAGCAGTGACTTAGCGGCTATAGGTCTTTACGAGCAGTACTTC.